This entry lists 18 T cell receptor beta chains sequenced from one sample in a study of blood T cell repertoires in COVID-19. The assay was immunoSEQ multiplex PCR, and TCRdb's table has in-frame clones only and misses some. The table has about 90,000 clones, less than 95% seen once; the top ten hold roughly 2.3%. The sequencing input was peripheral blood. These receptors all stem from a human donor with active COVID-19. The donor label of this sample is uncertain.

The rearrangement links TRBV6-1 to TRBJ2-7, with TRBD1 identical over 7 bases. The CDR3 is 17 residues long. Germline assignment: CDR1 MNHNS and CDR2 SASEGT. With V trimmed by 3 bases and J by 5 bases, 16 bases remained unmatched. The chain's CDR3 is CASSDPDGQDFMNEQYF. As DNA, the CDR3 is TGTGCCAGCAGTGACCCAGACGGACAGGATTTTATGAACGAGCAGTACTTC.

The rearrangement uses TRBV29-1 and TRBJ2-5, with 9 bases matching TRBD1. Germline values: CDR1 SQVTM, CDR2 ANQGSEA. Germline trimming cut 5 bases from V and 4 bases from J; bases unmatched to any gene: 11. There are 15 residues in the CDR3. The CDR3 loop reads CSVIEDRGGRETQYF. DNA for the CDR3: TGCAGCGTTATCGAGGACAGGGGCGGGAGAGAGACCCAGTACTTC. The full variable domain, rest sourced from reference TRBV29-1 and TRBJ2-5, is SAVISQKPSRDICQRGTSLTIQCQVDSQVTMMFWYRQQPGQSLTLIATANQGSEATYESGFVIDKFPISRPNLTFSTLTVSNMSPEDSSIYLCSVIEDRGGRETQYFGPGTRLLVL.

This chain uses TRBV5-1 with TRBJ2-7; TRBD1 is a possible D gene (5 bases). Germline V CDR1 and CDR2: SGHRS, YFSETQ. Between the trimmed V and J ends, which lost 2 bases and 3 bases, there was a span of 9 bases. The CDR3 has 13 amino acids. The CDR3 region is CASSLLGDYEQYF. The CDR3 DNA sequence: TGCGCCAGCAGCTTATTAGGGGACTACGAGCAGTACTTC.

V is TRBV7-2 and J is TRBJ1-1; D is perhaps TRBD1 (6 bases). The CDR3 extends over 14 amino acids. Trimming shortened V by 1 base and J by 1 base, and 7 bases separated the two germline ends. Per germline, CDR1 SGHTA and CDR2 FQGNSA. The CDR3 region has the DNA TGTGCCAGCAGCTTAGACAGGGCGAACACTGAAGCTTTCTTT. Encoded protein: CASSLDRANTEAFF.

The chain uses TRBV6-6 and TRBJ2-3, with 12 nucleotides matching TRBD2. This CDR3 spans 16 amino acids. The junction had 8 bases not matched to a gene; V was cut back by 6 bases and J by 4 bases. Germline assignment: CDR1 MNHNY and CDR2 SVGAGI (reference sequence). CDR3 sequence: CASRSVLAGGSDTQYF. Written as DNA, the CDR3 is TGTGCCAGCAGATCCGTTCTAGCGGGGGGGTCAGATACGCAGTATTTT.

The gene calls are TRBV18 and TRBJ1-3, with TRBD1 matching 7 bases. The CDR3 is 16 amino acids. Germline loops: CDR1 KGHSH, CDR2 LQKENI. V was pared by 2 bases and J by 1 base, with 5 bases of the junction left unmatched. CDR3 amino acids: CASSPRQGLSGNTIYF. In DNA, the CDR3 is TGTGCCAGCTCACCAAGACAGGGACTTTCTGGAAACACCATATATTTT.

J is TRBJ1-5 and V is TRBV4-1; a weak D match, TRBD1 (5 bases). In germline, CDR1 is MGHRA, CDR2 YSYEKL. Trimming removed 1 base from V and 6 bases from J, with 16 bases in between. The CDR3 has 16 residues. CDR3 amino acids: CASSQGTFTGIQPQHF. CDR3 nucleotides: TGCGCCAGCAGCCAAGGTACCTTTACAGGTATTCAGCCCCAGCATTTT.

As concerns this clone: One end of the junction fails to match germline, which may point to a read error. This rearrangement joins TRBV7-7 to TRBJ2-1; 8 bases map to TRBD2. This CDR3 has 15 amino acids. Germline loops: CDR1 SSHAT, CDR2 FNYEAQ (reference sequence). The CDR3 DNA is TGTGCTAGCAGCTATGCGGGGGGTCCATACAATGAGCAGTTCTTC. It codes for CASSYAGGPYNEQFF.

The chain carries TRBV2 and TRBJ2-7; 8 bases are shared with TRBD2. Germline CDR1 reads SNHLY; CDR2 reads FYNNEI. The CDR3 runs to 15 residues. Trimming took 3 bases from V and 4 from J; bases not matched to a gene: 8. CDR3 nucleotide sequence: TGTGCCAGCAGTGAGGAATTCGGGGGGGCTTACGAGCAGTACTTC. The encoded protein is CASSEEFGGAYEQYF.

This clone was counted between two and nine times. The V call is TRBV12-3 or TRBV12-4, the J call TRBJ1-2; 7 positions agree with TRBD1. The CDR3 length is 13 residues. The ends lost 5 bases at V and 3 bases at J; junction bases unmatched: 3. The chain's CDR3 is CASSTTGYYGYTF. The CDR3 coding sequence is TGTGCCAGCAGTACGACAGGGTACTATGGCTACACCTTC.

J is TRBJ1-6 and V is TRBV15; TRBD1 agrees at 7 bases. The CDR3 totals 15 residues. Trimming at V came to 3 bases and at J to 14 bases, leaving 13 bases not matched to a gene. In germline, CDR1 is LNHNV, CDR2 YYDKDF (reference sequence). The CDR3 spells CATSSGDSQSDTLHF. The CDR3 DNA follows: TGTGCCACCAGCAGTGGGGACAGCCAAAGTGACACCCTCCACTTT.

The chain combines TRBV28 with TRBJ2-5; TRBD2 agrees at 15 bases. CDR3 length: 18 residues. V lost 1 base, J lost 2 bases, and 5 bases stayed unmatched. Germline V gene sequence: CDR1 MDHEN, CDR2 SYDVKM. The CDR3 DNA sequence: TGTGCCAGCAGTTTATTCGGGACTAGCGGGGGGACACAAGAGACCCAGTACTTC. Encoded protein: CASSLFGTSGGTQETQYF.

The chain has TRBV28 and TRBJ2-7; TRBD2 matches at 7 bases. The V and J ends lost 8 bases and 3 bases, in that order; junction bases with no gene match: 7. In germline, CDR1 is MDHEN, CDR2 SYDVKM. CDR3 length: 13 amino acids. The CDR3 region has the DNA TGTGCCAGCGGGTCAGGGAGGGTCTACGAGCAGTACTTC. Protein product: CASGSGRVYEQYF.

The chain is built from TRBV2 and TRBJ2-5; D is possibly TRBD2 (5 bases). The CDR3 sequence is 16 residues long. Germline lookup yields CDR1 SNHLY and CDR2 FYNNEI. Trimming shortened V by 1 base and J by 0 bases, and 12 bases separated the two germline ends. This CDR3 reads CASSEVGGLYQETQYF. In nucleotides, the CDR3 is TGTGCCAGCAGTGAAGTCGGCGGACTCTACCAAGAGACCCAGTACTTC. The full variable domain, rest sourced from reference TRBV2 and TRBJ2-5, is EPEVTQTPSHQVTQMGQEVILRCVPISNHLYFYWYRQILGQKVEFLVSFYNNEISEKSEIFDDQFSVERPDGSNFTLKIRSTKLEDSAMYFCASSEVGGLYQETQYFGPGTRLLVL.

The CDR3, as DNA: TGTGCCAGCAGAACAGCGGGGTGGGCACTAGATACGCAGTATTTT. Its translation is CASRTAGWALDTQYF. The chain uses TRBV27 and TRBJ2-3; 7 nucleotides align to TRBD2. CDR1 is MNHEY, CDR2 SMNVEV, per germline (reference sequence). This CDR3 has 15 residues. The J segment lost 5 bases and the V segment lost 6 bases, leaving 11 bases of the junction unmatched.

This chain joins TRBV6-5 and TRBJ1-1, with 8 positions matching TRBD1. Germline CDR1 MNHEY, CDR2 SVGAGI. This CDR3 contains 14 residues. J lost 1 base, V lost 10 bases, and 8 bases had no gene match. CDR3 sequence reads: CATRRTGTNTEAFF. The CDR3 region has the DNA TGTGCCACCCGACGGACAGGGACGAACACTGAAGCTTTCTTT.

The chain combines TRBV5-6 with TRBJ2-7; 10 positions match TRBD1. The germline V gene encodes CDR1 SGHDT and CDR2 YYEEEE. This CDR3 is built from 16 residues. V lost 1 base and J lost 5; bases outside the gene matches: 9. In DNA form, the CDR3 reads TGTGCCAGCAGCTTGTTCCCGGGACAGGGGATCAACGAGCAGTACTTC. It encodes CASSLFPGQGINEQYF.

The CDR3 sequence is CASSKKPWTGWLQTNEKLFF. CDR3 coding DNA: TGTGCCAGCAGCAAAAAACCCTGGACAGGCTGGCTGCAAACTAATGAAAAACTGTTTTTT. The V call is TRBV21-1, the J call TRBJ1-4; the DNA was not compared with TRBD1, the D call given in the table. TRBV21-1 is termed a pseudogene. The CDR3 consists of 20 residues.